The 15 T cell receptor beta chains presented below share a single source sample, sequenced in a study of vaccination effects on CD4 cells after COVID-19. No antigen is known for these receptors. It was after approximately 11 days of culture that CD4+ T cells were isolated. Sequencing used immunoSEQ multiplex PCR; TCRdb keeps in-frame clones, though not all of them. The repertoire holds more than 45,000 clones, with about 83% as singletons. Here the sequenced sample was CD4+ T cells from PBMCs cultured without peptide, taken before COVID-19 vaccination. The receptor set was obtained from a human donor who received a COVID-19 vaccine.

V is TRBV5-4 and J is TRBJ2-6; 8 nucleotides agree with TRBD2. Looked up from germline, CDR1 is SGHNT and CDR2 is YYREEE (reference sequence). Losses at the gene ends were 4 bases for V and 1 base for J; bases not matched to a gene: 1. The CDR3 is 15 amino acids. CDR3 in amino acids: CASSPGGSGANVLTF. The CDR3 DNA is TGTGCCAGCAGCCCGGGGGGGTCTGGGGCCAACGTCCTGACTTTC.

The CDR3 protein is CASSPPWTGTGELFF. The DNA for the CDR3 is TGTGCCAGCAGCCCACCCTGGACAGGGACCGGGGAGCTGTTTTTT. V gene TRBV3-1 (or the pseudogene TRBV3-2) combines with J gene TRBJ2-2, with 8 bases aligning to TRBD1. Germline V gives CDR1 LGHDT, CDR2 YNNKEL (reference sequence). The length of the CDR3 is 15 residues. The V and J ends lost 4 bases and 5 bases, in that order; junction bases with no gene match: 6.

CDR3 residues: CASSGTGTGPNNEQFF. The CDR3 DNA reads as TGTGCCAGCAGCGGCACCGGGACAGGCCCTAACAATGAGCAGTTCTTC. The chain combines TRBV5-6 with TRBJ2-1, with 8 nucleotides matching TRBD1. In germline, CDR1 is SGHDT, CDR2 YYEEEE. V was clipped by 4 bases and J by 5 bases; unmatched bases: 11. CDR3 size: 16 residues. Using reference TRBV5-6 and TRBJ2-1 for the parts outside the CDR3, the full variable domain is DAGVTQSPTHLIKTRGQQVTLRCSPKSGHDTVSWYQQALGQGPQFIFQYYEEEERQRGNFPDRFSGHQFPNYSSELNVNALLLGDSALYLCASSGTGTGPNNEQFFGPGTRLTVL.

This rearrangement joins TRBV7-9 to TRBJ2-5, with 9 nucleotides matching TRBD1. The V and J ends lost 4 bases and 12 bases, in that order; junction bases with no gene match: 12. The CDR3 loop spans 14 amino acids. Germline assignment: CDR1 SEHNR and CDR2 FQNEAQ (reference sequence). CDR3 region: CASSSIQGAFPKYF. In DNA, the CDR3 is TGTGCCAGCAGCTCGATACAGGGGGCCTTTCCTAAGTACTTC.

CDR3 in DNA: TGCAGCGTTGAATTAGGCCAAGAGACCCAGTACTTC. Translating gives CSVELGQETQYF. The chain couples TRBV29-1 to TRBJ2-5; D gene unclear. Germline V CDR1 and CDR2: SQVTM, ANQGSEA. This CDR3 region has 12 residues. The V end was cut by 2 bases, the J end by 1 base, with 5 bases between. The full variable domain, in which reference TRBV29-1 and TRBJ2-5 provide the parts outside the CDR3, is SAVISQKPSRDICQRGTSLTIQCQVDSQVTMMFWYRQQPGQSLTLIATANQGSEATYESGFVIDKFPISRPNLTFSTLTVSNMSPEDSSIYLCSVELGQETQYFGPGTRLLVL.

This CDR3 reads CASSFRGGETDTQYF. CDR3 coding DNA: TGCGCCAGCAGCTTTCGCGGGGGGGAGACAGATACGCAGTATTTT. V and J are TRBV5-1 and TRBJ2-3, with 9 bases matching TRBD2. The junction had 4 bases not matched to a gene; V was cut back by 2 bases and J by 3 bases. The CDR3 contains 15 residues. Per germline, CDR1 SGHRS and CDR2 YFSETQ.

V and J are TRBV18 and TRBJ1-5; D is unresolved. Deletions cut 3 bases from V and 5 bases from J, with 8 bases between. Germline V gene data show CDR1 as KGHSH and CDR2 as LQKENI. The CDR3 runs to 13 residues. The CDR3: CASSPSVYQPQHF. CDR3 in DNA: TGTGCCAGCTCACCGAGTGTTTATCAGCCCCAGCATTTT.

The V and J genes are TRBV18 and TRBJ1-1, with D unresolved. This CDR3 has 13 residues. V was trimmed by 3 bases and J by 0 bases, leaving 5 bases between them. From germline, CDR1 is KGHSH and CDR2 LQKENI. The CDR3 DNA follows: TGTGCCAGCTCACCTACATTGAACACTGAAGCTTTCTTT. It translates to CASSPTLNTEAFF.

The gene calls are TRBV6-5 and TRBJ1-5, with a tentative D call TRBD1 (5 bases). Trimming left V 6 bases short and J 7 bases short, with 13 bases between. Per the germline V gene, CDR1 is MNHEY and CDR2 is SVGAGI. The CDR3 is 13 residues long. CDR3 nucleotides: TGTGCCAGCAGCGGGCAGGGCGGGCAGCCCCAGCATTTT. Translation: CASSGQGGQPQHF.

This CDR3 reads CASSLVSGNQPQHF. The CDR3 nucleotides are TGTGCCAGCAGCTTAGTGTCAGGCAATCAGCCCCAGCATTTT. V and J are TRBV7-2 and TRBJ1-5; D gene uncertain. This CDR3 is built from 14 residues. The V gene's germline CDR1 is SGHTA and CDR2 FQGNSA. Trimming left V 1 base short and J 2 bases short, with 6 bases between.

The chain uses TRBV19 and TRBJ1-2; 10 bases are a match to TRBD1. Trimming took 3 bases from V and 8 from J; bases not matched to a gene: 9. This CDR3 is 15 amino acids long. CDR1 is LNHDA and CDR2 is SQIVND in the germline V gene (reference sequence). This chain's CDR3 is CASSIRTGGRGGYTF. CDR3 sequence (DNA): TGTGCCAGTAGTATCCGGACAGGGGGACGAGGGGGCTACACCTTC.

J is TRBJ2-3 and V is TRBV19; 9 bases are a match to TRBD2. CDR3 length equals 15 residues. Germline CDR1 LNHDA, CDR2 SQIVND (reference sequence). The J segment lost 5 bases and the V segment lost 1 base, leaving 4 bases of the junction unmatched. In nucleotides, the CDR3 is TGTGCCAGTAGTATAGCTAGCGGGGTGGGAGATACGCAGTATTTT. This sequence encodes CASSIASGVGDTQYF.

V gene TRBV6-6 combines with J gene TRBJ2-3; the D gene is possibly TRBD2 (5 bases). Germline V gene data show CDR1 as MNHNY and CDR2 as SVGAGI (reference sequence). CDR3 length: 12 residues. Trimming removed 5 bases at V and 4 bases at J, with 7 bases between. The CDR3 sequence: CASSAGPDTQYF. As DNA, the CDR3 is TGTGCCAGCAGTGCGGGCCCAGATACGCAGTATTTT.

The V gene is TRBV7-8, the J gene TRBJ2-5, with 7 nucleotides matching TRBD2. The V segment lost 7 bases and the J segment 4 bases; nucleotides outside the gene matches: 9. The CDR3 loop spans 14 amino acids. Germline lookup yields CDR1 SGHVS and CDR2 FQNEAQ. DNA for the CDR3: TGTGCCAGCACCACCGGGGGGAGTCGAGAGACCCAGTACTTC. The encoded protein is CASTTGGSRETQYF.

V and J are TRBV24-1 and TRBJ2-7; no definite D call. Germline V gene sequence: CDR1 KGHDR, CDR2 SFDVKD. This CDR3 region has 14 residues. V gave up 4 bases and J gave up 2 bases, with 11 bases separating them. CDR3: CATSDPDITYEQYV. The CDR3 DNA follows: TGTGCCACCAGTGACCCTGACATAACCTACGAGCAGTACGTC.